The clone carrying this TCR beta chain has a handful of counts. Its antigen is currently unknown. Amplification of TCR beta CDR3 regions was performed using RNA transcripts as template. The HTBI primer set was used in a first-round RT-PCR of the TCR CDR3. TCRdb independently ran MiXCR on the multiplex PCR reads; one entry per CDR3 protein. The sample has around 440,000 distinct CDR3 sequences, around 16% seen once. CDR3 length: 14 residues. From germline, CDR1 is SGDLS and CDR2 YYNGEE. V was clipped by 5 bases and J by 4 bases, with 12 bases between them. Patients aged 18 to 65 had newly diagnosed hyperthyroidism of under 2 months' duration. PBMCs were sourced from approximately 10 ml fresh peripheral blood. The data are from a study of T cells in Graves' hyperthyroidism and ophthalmopathy. Study observations and caveats: Blood also carried most thyroid clonotypes expanded above 0.001. Stable hyperthyroidism and ophthalmopathy were separated using 13 V-J signatures.

The rearrangement joins TRBV9 to TRBJ1-4; D remains ambiguous. Sequenced sample: blood. The TCR sequence derives from a woman aged 18-35 years with Graves' hyperthyroidism. The CDR3 nucleotides are TGTGCCAGCAGTGGAGGTGGAAGTAATGAAAAACTGTTTTTT. It encodes CASSGGGSNEKLFF.